Following are 8 T cell receptor beta chains from one sample sequenced in a study of shared clonotypes between healthy human individuals. Profiling relied on immunoSEQ multiplex PCR, and the TCRdb table lists in-frame clones only, not all of them. Here the sample spans fewer than 1.6 million clones, 97% to 99% being singletons. The sequenced sample was naive CD4+ T cells sorted from blood. The subset was: CD45RA+ positively selected. These TCRs come from a man aged 25-45 years in good health.

V and J are TRBV7-3 and TRBJ2-1; the match to TRBD2 covers 7 bases. Germline assignment: CDR1 SGHTA and CDR2 FQGTGA. The length of the CDR3 is 15 residues. The V segment lost 2 bases and the J segment 2 bases; nucleotides outside the gene matches: 3. The CDR3 sequence: CASSLLAATYNEQFF. CDR3 coding DNA: TGTGCCAGCAGCTTACTAGCGGCGACCTACAATGAGCAGTTCTTC.

V and J are TRBV2 and TRBJ2-5, with TRBD1 matching 7 bases. CDR3 length: 14 amino acids. Per the germline V gene, CDR1 is SNHLY and CDR2 is FYNNEI. The V gene end was trimmed by 5 bases and the J gene end by 5 bases; junction bases not matched to a gene: 8. Written as DNA, the CDR3 is TGTGCCAGCAGTCTTGACAGGGTCGGCGAGACCCAGTACTTC. Its protein product is CASSLDRVGETQYF.

J is TRBJ1-5 and V is TRBV27; 8 bases match TRBD1. CDR1 and CDR2 from the germline V gene are MNHEY and SMNVEV (reference sequence). V lost 6 bases and J lost 5; bases outside the gene matches: 3. The CDR3 runs 13 residues. CDR3 nucleotide sequence: TGTGCCAGCAGCGGACAGGGATATCAGCCCCAGCATTTT. It encodes CASSGQGYQPQHF.

The chain recombines TRBV6-6 with TRBJ2-3; maybe TRBD2 (6 bases). V gave up 5 bases and J gave up 2 bases, with 14 bases separating them. Looked up from germline, CDR1 is MNHNY and CDR2 is SVGAGI (reference sequence). This CDR3 is built from 15 residues. CDR3 in amino acids: CASSGGPGSTDTQYF. CDR3 nucleotide sequence: TGTGCCAGCAGTGGAGGGCCGGGGTCCACAGATACGCAGTATTTT.

This clone was seen only once. V is TRBV5-4 and J is TRBJ2-1, with 7 bases that match TRBD1. Germline CDR1 is SGHNT and CDR2 is YYREEE (reference sequence). This CDR3 region has 14 residues. Germline trimming cut 7 bases from V and 4 bases from J; bases unmatched to any gene: 8. The CDR3 spells CASSQPGQYNEQFF. The CDR3 region has the DNA TGTGCCAGCTCCCAACCGGGACAGTACAATGAGCAGTTCTTC.

As concerns this clone: Other DNA sequences in the sample encode the same CDR3. The gene calls are TRBV5-1 and TRBJ2-5; the match to TRBD2 covers 7 bases. The length of the CDR3 is 14 residues. Germline values: CDR1 SGHRS, CDR2 YFSETQ. With V trimmed by 0 bases and J by 3 bases, 2 bases remained unmatched. CDR3 sequence: CASSLVAGEETQYF. The DNA for the CDR3 is TGCGCCAGCAGCTTGGTGGCGGGAGAAGAGACCCAGTACTTC. Filled out from reference TRBV5-1 and TRBJ2-5, the complete variable domain reads KAGVTQTPRYLIKTRGQQVTLSCSPISGHRSVSWYQQTPGQGLQFLFEYFSETQRNKGNFPGRFSGRQFSNSRSEMNVSTLELGDSALYLCASSLVAGEETQYFGPGTRLLVL.

The V and J genes are TRBV4-3 and TRBJ1-5; perhaps TRBD1 as D (5 bases). The germline V gene has CDR1 LGHNA and CDR2 YSLEER. CDR3 length: 17 residues. V was trimmed by 0 bases and J by 6 bases, leaving 18 bases between them. In DNA, the CDR3 is TGCGCCAGCAGCCAAGATATGGTCATACTCGGGGCTCAGCCCCAGCATTTT. This encodes CASSQDMVILGAQPQHF.

This chain joins TRBV5-4 and TRBJ2-1; D perhaps matches TRBD1 (6 bases). The ends were cut back, 1 base at V and 7 bases at J, with 18 bases in the middle. The CDR3 totals 16 residues. Germline values: CDR1 SGHNT, CDR2 YYREEE (reference sequence). CDR3 loop: CASSLSVRQGKNEQFF. CDR3 coding DNA: TGTGCCAGCAGCTTGTCTGTCCGGCAGGGGAAAAATGAGCAGTTCTTC.